The 12 T cell receptor beta chains below were found in one sample sequenced in a study of blood T cell repertoires in COVID-19. Sequencing was performed with immunoSEQ multiplex PCR; in TCRdb, only in-frame clones are kept and a portion is missing. The sample has approximately 150,000 clones, about 90% seen once. Sequenced sample: peripheral blood. These receptors all come from a woman between 55 and 75 years old with acute or convalescent COVID-19.

This clone has just a few counts. The V call is TRBV7-8, the J call TRBJ2-1, with TRBD1 matching 7 bases. V lost 5 bases to trimming and J lost 4 bases; unmatched junction nucleotides: 5. Per the germline V gene, CDR1 is SGHVS and CDR2 is FQNEAQ. This CDR3 comprises 14 residues. The CDR3 nucleotides read TGTGCCAGCAGCCAACAGGGGCAGTACAATGAGCAGTTCTTC. Protein product: CASSQQGQYNEQFF.

The genes are TRBV19 and TRBJ2-7; D is unclear. V gave up 5 bases and J gave up 0 bases, with 8 bases separating them. There are 13 residues in the CDR3. CDR1 is LNHDA and CDR2 is SQIVND in the germline V gene (reference sequence). CDR3 DNA: TGTGCCAGTAGTGAACAGAGCTCCTACGAGCAGTACTTC. The encoded protein is CASSEQSSYEQYF. The full variable domain, its missing parts supplied by reference TRBV19 and TRBJ2-7, is DGGITQSPKYLFRKEGQNVTLSCEQNLNHDAMYWYRQDPGQGLRLIYYSQIVNDFQKGDIAEGYSVSREKKESFPLTVTSAQKNPTAFYLCASSEQSSYEQYFGPGTRLTVT.

The rearrangement links TRBV11-2 to TRBJ2-1; D is unresolved. This CDR3 spans 13 amino acids. Germline CDR1 SGHAT, CDR2 FQNNGV. Trimming shortened V by 0 bases and J by 4 bases, and 4 bases separated the two germline ends. As DNA, the CDR3 is TGTGCCAGCAGCTTAGACAGATACAATGAGCAGTTCTTC. Amino acid sequence: CASSLDRYNEQFF.

This clone was detected once. The gene calls are TRBV7-8 and TRBJ2-1, with D perhaps matching TRBD2 (7 bases). The germline V gene has CDR1 SGHVS and CDR2 FQNEAQ. Deletions cut 3 bases from V and 2 bases from J, with 26 bases between. This CDR3 contains 20 residues. This CDR3 is CASSLTSVLGGGGTYNEQFF. The CDR3 region has the DNA TGTGCCAGCAGCTTGACTAGTGTTTTGGGGGGAGGGGGAACCTACAATGAGCAGTTCTTC. The complete variable domain, with remaining parts taken from reference TRBV7-8 and TRBJ2-1, reads GAGVSQSPRYKVAKRGQDVALRCDPISGHVSLFWYQQALGQGPEFLTYFQNEAQLDKSGLPSDRFFAERPEGSVSTLKIQRTQQEDSAVYLCASSLTSVLGGGGTYNEQFFGPGTRLTVL.

CDR3 bases: TGTGCCAGCTCACCACTCGGTCCCCTGTACGAGCAGTACTTC. Amino acids: CASSPLGPLYEQYF. This rearrangement joins TRBV18 to TRBJ2-7; no reliable D call. V was clipped by 1 base and J by 4 bases, with 11 bases between them. The germline V gene encodes CDR1 KGHSH and CDR2 LQKENI. The CDR3 covers 14 residues.

V is TRBV5-6 and J is TRBJ2-6; D may be TRBD2 (5 bases). The CDR3 runs 15 residues. Trimming left V 1 base short and J 2 bases short, with 7 bases between. Looked up from germline, CDR1 is SGHDT and CDR2 is YYEEEE. In DNA form, the CDR3 reads TGTGCCAGCAGCTTGATGAGGGCTGGGGCCAACGTCCTGACTTTC. Translated, it gives CASSLMRAGANVLTF.

V usage is TRBV6-5 and J usage is TRBJ2-3, with TRBD1 matching over 7 bases. The CDR3 runs 15 residues. Germline values: CDR1 MNHEY, CDR2 SVGAGI. Trimming at V came to 6 bases and at J to 5 bases, leaving 11 bases not matched to a gene. The CDR3 loop reads CASSPRPGGRDTQYF. For the CDR3, the DNA is TGTGCCAGCAGCCCGAGGCCAGGGGGAAGAGATACGCAGTATTTT.

The chain employs TRBV6-2 or TRBV6-3 and TRBJ2-5, with 7 bases that match TRBD2. The germline gives CDR1 MNHEY, CDR2 SVGEGT. The length of the CDR3 is 15 residues. The trim removed 5 bases at V and 2 bases at J, leaving 8 bases unmatched. As DNA, the CDR3 is TGTGCCAGCAGTACGCGGGACTACGAACAAGAGACCCAGTACTTC. As protein: CASSTRDYEQETQYF.

This chain links TRBV11-2 with TRBJ2-3, with D unresolved. The CDR3 spans 14 residues. Germline-derived CDR1 and CDR2 are SGHAT and FQNNGV. Trimming took 5 bases from V and 4 from J, leaving 13 bases between them. CDR3 in DNA: TGTGCCAGCAGCCTAAAGCGAGAATCAGATACGCAGTATTTT. Translating gives CASSLKRESDTQYF.

This clone was seen a handful of times. V and J are TRBV5-1 and TRBJ1-2; possible D gene TRBD1, 5 bases. Trimming took 7 bases from V and 5 from J, leaving 9 bases between them. There are 11 residues in the CDR3. Germline V CDR1 and CDR2: SGHRS, YFSETQ. The CDR3 protein is CASQGPYGYTF. For the CDR3, the DNA is TGCGCCAGCCAGGGTCCGTATGGCTACACCTTC.

Here the CDR3 DNA reads TGTGCCAGCAGTTCCGACTTCCAGACTGAAGCTTTCTTT. Translated: CASSSDFQTEAFF. The chain recombines TRBV6-2 or TRBV6-3 with TRBJ1-1; D uncertain. Germline CDR1 is MNHEY and CDR2 is SVGEGT. Trimming pared 4 bases from V and 5 bases from J, leaving 11 bases between. The CDR3 extends over 13 amino acids.

This chain joins TRBV4-2 and TRBJ2-5; 9 bases are a match to TRBD2. The J segment lost 3 bases and the V segment lost 0 bases, leaving 11 bases of the junction unmatched. The CDR3 runs 18 residues. The germline gives CDR1 LGHNA, CDR2 YNFKEQ. CDR3 amino acids: CASSQDDWGGGAEETQYF. As DNA, the CDR3 is TGTGCCAGCAGCCAAGATGATTGGGGCGGGGGGGCTGAAGAGACCCAGTACTTC.